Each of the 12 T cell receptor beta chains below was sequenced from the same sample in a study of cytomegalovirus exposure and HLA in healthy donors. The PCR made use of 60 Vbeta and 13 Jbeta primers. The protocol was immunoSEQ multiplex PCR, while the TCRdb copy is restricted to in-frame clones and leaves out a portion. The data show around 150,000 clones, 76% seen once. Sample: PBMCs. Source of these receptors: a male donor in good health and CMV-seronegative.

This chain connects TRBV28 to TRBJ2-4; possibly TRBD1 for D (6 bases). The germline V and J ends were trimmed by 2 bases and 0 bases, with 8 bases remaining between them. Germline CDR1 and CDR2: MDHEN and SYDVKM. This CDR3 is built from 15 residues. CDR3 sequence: CASSLTGLAKNIQYF. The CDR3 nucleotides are TGTGCCAGCAGTTTAACAGGGCTAGCCAAAAACATTCAGTACTTC.

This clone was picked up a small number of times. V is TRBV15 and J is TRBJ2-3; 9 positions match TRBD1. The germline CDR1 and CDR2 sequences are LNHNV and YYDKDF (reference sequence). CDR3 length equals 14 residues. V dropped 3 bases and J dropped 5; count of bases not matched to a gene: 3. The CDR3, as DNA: TGTGCCACCAGCAGGGACAGGGGAGTAGATACGCAGTATTTT. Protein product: CATSRDRGVDTQYF.

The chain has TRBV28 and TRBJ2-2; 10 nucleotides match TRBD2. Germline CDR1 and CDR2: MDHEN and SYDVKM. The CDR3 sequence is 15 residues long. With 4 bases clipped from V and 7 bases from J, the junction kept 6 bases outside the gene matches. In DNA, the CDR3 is TGTGCCAGCAGTTCAAGACTAGCGGGTGTCGGGGAGCTGTTTTTT. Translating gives CASSSRLAGVGELFF. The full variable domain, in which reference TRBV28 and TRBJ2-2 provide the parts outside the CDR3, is DVKVTQSSRYLVKRTGEKVFLECVQDMDHENMFWYRQDPGLGLRLIYFSYDVKMKEKGDIPEGYSVSREKKERFSLILESASTNQTSMYLCASSSRLAGVGELFFGEGSRLTVL.

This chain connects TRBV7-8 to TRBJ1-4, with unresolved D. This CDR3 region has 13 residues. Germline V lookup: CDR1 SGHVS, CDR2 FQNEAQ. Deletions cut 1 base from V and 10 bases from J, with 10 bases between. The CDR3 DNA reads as TGTGCCAGCAGCTTAGGAGAGGGTGGAAAACTGTTTTTT. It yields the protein CASSLGEGGKLFF.

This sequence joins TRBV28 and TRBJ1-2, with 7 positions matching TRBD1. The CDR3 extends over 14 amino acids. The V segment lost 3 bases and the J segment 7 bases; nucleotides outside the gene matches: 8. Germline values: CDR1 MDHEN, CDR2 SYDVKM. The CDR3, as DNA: TGTGCCAGCAGTTTTGAGGGGGCCGGGGGTGGCTACACCTTC. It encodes CASSFEGAGGGYTF.

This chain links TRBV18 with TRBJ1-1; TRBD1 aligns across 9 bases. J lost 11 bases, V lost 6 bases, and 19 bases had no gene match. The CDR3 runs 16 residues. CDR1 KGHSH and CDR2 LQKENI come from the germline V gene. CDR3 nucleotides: TGTGCCAGCTCTCTGGACAGGGGCACAGGGATGAACTGGGCTTTCTTT. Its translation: CASSLDRGTGMNWAFF.

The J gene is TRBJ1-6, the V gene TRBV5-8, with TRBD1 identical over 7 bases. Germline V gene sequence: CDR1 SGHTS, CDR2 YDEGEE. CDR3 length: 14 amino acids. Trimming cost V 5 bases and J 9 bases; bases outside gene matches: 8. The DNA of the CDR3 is TGTGCCAGCAGAACAAGACAGGGACGTTCACCCCTCCACTTT. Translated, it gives CASRTRQGRSPLHF.

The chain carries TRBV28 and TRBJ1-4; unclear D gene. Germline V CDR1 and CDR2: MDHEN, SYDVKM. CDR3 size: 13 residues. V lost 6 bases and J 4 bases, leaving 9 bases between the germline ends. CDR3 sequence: CASRTRINEKLFF. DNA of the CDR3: TGTGCCAGCAGGACCAGGATTAATGAAAAACTGTTTTTT. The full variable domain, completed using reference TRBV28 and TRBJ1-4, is DVKVTQSSRYLVKRTGEKVFLECVQDMDHENMFWYRQDPGLGLRLIYFSYDVKMKEKGDIPEGYSVSREKKERFSLILESASTNQTSMYLCASRTRINEKLFFGSGTQLSVL.

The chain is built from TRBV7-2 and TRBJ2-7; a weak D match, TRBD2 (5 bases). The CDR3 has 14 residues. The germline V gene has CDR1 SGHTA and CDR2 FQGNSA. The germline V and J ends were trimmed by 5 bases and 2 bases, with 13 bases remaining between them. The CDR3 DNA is TGTGCCAGCAGCAAACTAGTAACGGCCTACGAGCAGTACTTC. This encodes CASSKLVTAYEQYF.

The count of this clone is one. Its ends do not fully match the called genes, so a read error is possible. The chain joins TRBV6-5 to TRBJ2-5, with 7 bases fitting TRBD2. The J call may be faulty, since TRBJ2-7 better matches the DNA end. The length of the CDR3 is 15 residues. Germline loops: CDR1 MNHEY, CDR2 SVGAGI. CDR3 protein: CASSYSRLAAYEQYF. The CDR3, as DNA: TGCGCCAGCAGTTACTCGAGGCTAGCGGCCTACGAGCAGTACTTC.

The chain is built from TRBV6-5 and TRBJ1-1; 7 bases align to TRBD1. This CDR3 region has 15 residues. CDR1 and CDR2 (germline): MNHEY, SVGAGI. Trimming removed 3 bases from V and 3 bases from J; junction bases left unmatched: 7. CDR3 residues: CASSYLQGMYTEAFF. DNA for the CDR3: TGTGCCAGCAGTTATTTACAGGGGATGTACACTGAAGCTTTCTTT.

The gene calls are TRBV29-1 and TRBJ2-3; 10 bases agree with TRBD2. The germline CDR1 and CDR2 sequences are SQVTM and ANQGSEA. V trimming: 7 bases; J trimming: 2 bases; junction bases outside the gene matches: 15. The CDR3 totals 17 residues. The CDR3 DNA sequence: TGCAGCGCCCGAACGTCTAGCGGGGGCTATGTCACAGATACGCAGTATTTT. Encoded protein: CSARTSSGGYVTDTQYF.